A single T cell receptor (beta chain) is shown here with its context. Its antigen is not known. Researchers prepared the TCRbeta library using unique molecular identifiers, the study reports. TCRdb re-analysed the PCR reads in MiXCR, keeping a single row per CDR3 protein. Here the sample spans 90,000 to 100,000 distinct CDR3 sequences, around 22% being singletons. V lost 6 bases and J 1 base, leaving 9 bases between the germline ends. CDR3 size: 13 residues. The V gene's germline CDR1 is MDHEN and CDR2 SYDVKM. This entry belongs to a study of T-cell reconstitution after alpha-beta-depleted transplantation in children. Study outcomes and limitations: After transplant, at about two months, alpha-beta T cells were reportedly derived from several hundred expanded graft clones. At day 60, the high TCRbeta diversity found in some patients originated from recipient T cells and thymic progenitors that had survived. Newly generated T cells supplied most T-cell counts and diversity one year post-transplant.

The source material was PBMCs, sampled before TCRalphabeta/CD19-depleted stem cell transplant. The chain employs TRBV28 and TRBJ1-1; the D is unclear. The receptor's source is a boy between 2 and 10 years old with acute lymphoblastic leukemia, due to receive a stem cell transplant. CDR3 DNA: TGTGCCAGCAGCCTCTTGACGAACACTGAAGCTTTCTTT. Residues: CASSLLTNTEAFF. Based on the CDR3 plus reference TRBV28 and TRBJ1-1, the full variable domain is DVKVTQSSRYLVKRTGEKVFLECVQDMDHENMFWYRQDPGLGLRLIYFSYDVKMKEKGDIPEGYSVSREKKERFSLILESASTNQTSMYLCASSLLTNTEAFFGQGTRLTVV.